This TCR beta chain originates from a study of T cell repertoires in cytomegalovirus infection. Study-wide context: Newly reported HLA-C-restricted and thoroughly characterized HLA-B-restricted CMV epitopes were employed. Public TCR beta signatures were indicative of both CMV infection and a matching HLA type.

TCRdb recomputed calls from the reads with MiXCR, one row per CDR3 protein. Here the sample spans around 710,000 distinct CDR3 sequences, almost 30% being singletons. Deletions cut 4 bases from V and 5 bases from J, with 11 bases between. Looked up from germline, CDR1 is MNHEY and CDR2 is SMNVEV (reference sequence). The CDR3 contains 14 residues. Of note for this clonotype: The antigen remains unidentified.

General study findings and limits: HLA-C-restricted TCR beta clonotypes specific for CMV led the ex vivo response. There were carriers of CMV plus the relevant HLA, and cumulative public TCR beta family frequency identified them.

The chain links TRBV27 to TRBJ2-2, with D possibly called TRBD1 or TRBD2 (5 bases each). The TCR originated in a human donor in good health (CMV status not recorded). Some clones in this sample may be carry-over from other donors' samples. Sequencing used cultured CD8+ T cells from PBMCs, obtained from culture after CMV antigen stimulation. The CDR3 nucleotides are TGTGCCAGCAGTTGGGACCCACGAACCGGGGAGCTGTTTTTT. This sequence encodes CASSWDPRTGELFF.